This entry is about one T cell receptor (beta chain). This receptor's antigen is unknown. An end of the junction differs from the germline gene, which may be a read error. TCR beta CDR3 regions were amplified from RNA transcripts. A first-round RT-PCR of the TCR CDR3 used the HTBI primer set with the Qiagen OneStep RT-PCR kit. The libraries were constructed in a second round of multiplex PCR and then size-selected and purified. Libraries were sequenced paired-end with 100 bp reads on an Illumina HiSeq2000. As for how the authors treated the data: Raw data were processed with SOAPnuke, discarding reads with adapters, uncalled bases, mean Phred below 15, or no exact constant-primer or identifier match. COPE v1.2.5 was used to merge high-quality paired reads, and clonotypes were defined as unique nucleotide sequences. MiTCR v1.1 was used to align clonotypes to the IMGT TRBV, TRBD and TRBJ reference segments. Only V-J combinations with frequency above 0.0001, covering approximately 99% of repertoires, were analysed. A TCS score was defined as the ratio between F50 (clonal expansion) and ExV (chaos), using BLOSUM62-based TCRdist between CDR3 peptides within each V-J. Welch's t-statistics and random forest reduced 500 to 550 V-J features to 13, which were used in a naive Bayes classifier (R e1071). TCRdb reworked the public reads: Q25 trimming with fastp, MiXCR clone assembly, productive beta chains retained. Records with the same CDR3 protein are collapsed into one entry carrying the most frequent genes and DNA. The V and J calls, along with clone size, are taken from TCRdb and not from the paper's own processing. The sample table lists almost 600,000 distinct CDR3 sequences, roughly 13% of them with a count of one. The top ten clones comprise roughly 6.2% of the sample.

The germline V gene encodes CDR1 GTSNPN and CDR2 SVGIG (reference sequence). The CDR3 numbers 14 residues from cysteine through phenylalanine. The entry retains the CDR3 DNA only, 42 bases that are in frame from base 1. The data originate from a study of T cells in Graves' hyperthyroidism and ophthalmopathy (dated by TCRdb to the late 2010s). Study-wide context: Peripheral blood was collected at initial diagnosis, before any treatment. After blood sampling, hyperthyroidism patients were treated with methimazole at a starting dose of 30 mg daily, and ophthalmopathy patients were treated with high-dose intravenous methylprednisolone. To identify distinguishing TCR V-J signatures, a discovery cohort of 100 patients was used, comprising 40 to 45 with Graves' ophthalmopathy and approximately 57 with stable Graves' hyperthyroidism. Prospective prediction of ophthalmopathy was tested in an independent validation cohort consisting of some 20 hyperthyroidism patients and 15 or so patients who later progressed to ophthalmopathy. The study also compared thyroid tissue and blood T-cell repertoires from roughly six Graves' hyperthyroidism patients. The 100 or so discovery patients were randomly split 7:3 into training and test sets. The paper describes TCR Vbeta CDR3 sequencing of around 140 peripheral blood samples, made up of 43 ophthalmopathy patients, approximately 73 hyperthyroidism patients and around 17 progressor patients.

The hyperthyroidism patients were between 18 and 65 years old and newly diagnosed, with a disease duration of less than 2 months. Any patient with an uncontrolled infection, another autoimmune disease, pregnancy or lactation was excluded. Diagnoses were based on clinical symptoms, serum thyroxine and TRAb, thyroid ultrasound and orbital computed tomography. For progressor patients, blood was drawn at the first diagnosis of hyperthyroidism, before any ophthalmopathy symptoms had appeared. PBMCs were separated from under 11 ml of fresh peripheral blood using Ficoll-Paque density gradient centrifugation. Patients classed as progressors first received a Graves' hyperthyroidism diagnosis and then went on to develop ophthalmopathy during follow-up. Total RNA was extracted with Trizol reagent, and quality was checked on an Agilent 2100 Bioanalyzer. Overall study results and their limits: In validation, the model predicted progression to ophthalmopathy a median of roughly 6.5 months before onset, with over 55% sensitivity and nearly 75% specificity. A 13 V-J signature model separated ophthalmopathy from stable hyperthyroidism, with around 91% sensitivity and roughly 84% specificity in cross-validation and 80%/75% in testing. Sample size was not statistically predetermined, and blinding of investigators to group allocation was not performed. Most expanded thyroid clonotypes (frequency above 0.001) were also detected in blood, a finding suggesting that blood repertoires may reflect thyroid immune responses.

The clonotype originates from a woman aged 25 to 39 with Graves' hyperthyroidism that later progressed to Graves' ophthalmopathy. The sequencing input was blood. The chain is encoded by TRBV30 joined to TRBJ1-2; the D gene cannot be resolved reliably. This receptor carries the CDR3 CAWSVQGSVDGHTF. The nucleotides are TGTGCCTGGAGTGTACAAGGGTCAGTAGATGGCCACACCTTC. The full variable domain, completed from the reference TRBV30 and TRBJ1-2 proteins outside the CDR3, reads SQTIHQWPATLVQPVGSPLSLECTVEGTSNPNLYWYRQAAGRGLQLLFYSVGIGQISSEVPQNLSASRPQDRQFILSSKKLLLSDSGFYLCAWSVQGSVDGHTFGSGTRLTVV.